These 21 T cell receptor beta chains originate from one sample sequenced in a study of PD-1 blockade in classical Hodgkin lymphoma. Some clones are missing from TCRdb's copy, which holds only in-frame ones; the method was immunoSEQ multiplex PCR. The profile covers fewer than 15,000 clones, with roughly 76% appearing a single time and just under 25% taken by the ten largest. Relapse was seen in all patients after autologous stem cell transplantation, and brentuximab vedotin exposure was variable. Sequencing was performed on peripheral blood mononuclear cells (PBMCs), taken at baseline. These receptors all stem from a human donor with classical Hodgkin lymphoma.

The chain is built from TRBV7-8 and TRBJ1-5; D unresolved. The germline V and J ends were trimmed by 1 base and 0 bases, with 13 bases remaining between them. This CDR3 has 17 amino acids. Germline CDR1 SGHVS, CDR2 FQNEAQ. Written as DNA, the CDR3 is TGTGCCAGCAGCTTAGAGAGCCCCCAAGTTAGCAATCAGCCCCAGCATTTT. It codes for CASSLESPQVSNQPQHF.

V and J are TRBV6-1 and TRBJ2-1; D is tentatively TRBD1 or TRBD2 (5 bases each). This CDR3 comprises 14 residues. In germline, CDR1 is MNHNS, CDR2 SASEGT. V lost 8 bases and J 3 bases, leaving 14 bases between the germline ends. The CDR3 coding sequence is TGTGCCAGCGACTCGGGACCACACTACAATGAGCAGTTCTTC. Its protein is CASDSGPHYNEQFF.

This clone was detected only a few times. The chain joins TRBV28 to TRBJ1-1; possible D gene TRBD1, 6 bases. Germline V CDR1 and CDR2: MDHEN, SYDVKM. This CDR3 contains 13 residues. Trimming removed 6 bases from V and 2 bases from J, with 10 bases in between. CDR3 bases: TGTGCCAGCAGAACACAGGGAAACACTGAAGCTTTCTTT. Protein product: CASRTQGNTEAFF.

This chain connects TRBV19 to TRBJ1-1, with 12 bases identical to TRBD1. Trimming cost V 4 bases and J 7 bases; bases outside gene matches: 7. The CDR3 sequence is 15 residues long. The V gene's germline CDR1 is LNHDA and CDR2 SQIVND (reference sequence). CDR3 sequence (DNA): TGTGCCAGTAGTACACCCGGGACAGGGGGCGATGAAGCTTTCTTT. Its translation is CASSTPGTGGDEAFF. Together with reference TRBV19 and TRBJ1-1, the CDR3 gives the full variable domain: DGGITQSPKYLFRKEGQNVTLSCEQNLNHDAMYWYRQDPGQGLRLIYYSQIVNDFQKGDIAEGYSVSREKKESFPLTVTSAQKNPTAFYLCASSTPGTGGDEAFFGQGTRLTVV.

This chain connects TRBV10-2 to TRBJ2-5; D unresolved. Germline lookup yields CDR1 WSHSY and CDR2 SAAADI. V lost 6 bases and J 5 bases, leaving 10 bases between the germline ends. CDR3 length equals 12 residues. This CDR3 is CASRSSRETQYF. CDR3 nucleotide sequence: TGCGCCAGCAGGAGCAGCCGGGAGACCCAGTACTTC.

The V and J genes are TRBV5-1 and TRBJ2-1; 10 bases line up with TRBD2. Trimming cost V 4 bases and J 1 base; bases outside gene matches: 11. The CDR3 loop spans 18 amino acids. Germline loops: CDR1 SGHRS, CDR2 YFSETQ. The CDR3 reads CASSLGLAASKSYNEQFF. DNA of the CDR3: TGCGCCAGCAGCCTAGGACTAGCGGCCTCAAAATCCTACAATGAGCAGTTCTTC.

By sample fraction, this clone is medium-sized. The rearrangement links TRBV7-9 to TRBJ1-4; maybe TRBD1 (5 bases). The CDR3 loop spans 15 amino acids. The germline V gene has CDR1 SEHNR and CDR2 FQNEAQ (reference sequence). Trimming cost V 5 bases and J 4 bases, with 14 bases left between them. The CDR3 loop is CASSERQSYNEKLFF. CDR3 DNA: TGTGCCAGCAGCGAAAGACAGTCCTATAATGAAAAACTGTTTTTT.

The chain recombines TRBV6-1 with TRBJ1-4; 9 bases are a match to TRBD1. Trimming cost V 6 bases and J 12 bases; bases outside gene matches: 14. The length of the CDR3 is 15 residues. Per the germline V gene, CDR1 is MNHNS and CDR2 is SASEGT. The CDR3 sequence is CASRASQGADLELFF. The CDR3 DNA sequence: TGTGCCAGCAGGGCCTCACAGGGGGCGGATTTGGAACTGTTTTTT.

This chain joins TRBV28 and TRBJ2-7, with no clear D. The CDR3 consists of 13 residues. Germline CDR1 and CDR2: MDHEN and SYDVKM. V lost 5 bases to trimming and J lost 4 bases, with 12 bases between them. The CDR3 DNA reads TGTGCCAGCAGTCCCCCAGACGGTTACGAGCAGTACTTC. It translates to CASSPPDGYEQYF.

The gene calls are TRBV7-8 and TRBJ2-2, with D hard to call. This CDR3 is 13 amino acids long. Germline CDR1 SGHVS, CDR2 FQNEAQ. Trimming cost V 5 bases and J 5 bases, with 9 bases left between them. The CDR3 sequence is CASSPIATGELFF. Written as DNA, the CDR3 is TGTGCCAGCAGCCCTATCGCGACCGGGGAGCTGTTTTTT.

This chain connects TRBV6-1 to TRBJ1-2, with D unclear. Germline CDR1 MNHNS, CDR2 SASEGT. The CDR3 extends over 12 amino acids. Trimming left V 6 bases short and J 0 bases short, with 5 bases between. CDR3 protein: CASSQTNYGYTF. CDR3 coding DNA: TGTGCCAGCAGCCAGACTAACTATGGCTACACCTTC.

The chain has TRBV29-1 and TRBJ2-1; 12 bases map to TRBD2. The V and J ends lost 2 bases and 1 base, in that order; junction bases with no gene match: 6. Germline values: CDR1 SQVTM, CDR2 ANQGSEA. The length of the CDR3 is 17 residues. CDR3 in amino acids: CSVEWTSGTGSYNEQFF. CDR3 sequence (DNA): TGCAGCGTTGAATGGACTAGCGGGACCGGGTCCTACAATGAGCAGTTCTTC.

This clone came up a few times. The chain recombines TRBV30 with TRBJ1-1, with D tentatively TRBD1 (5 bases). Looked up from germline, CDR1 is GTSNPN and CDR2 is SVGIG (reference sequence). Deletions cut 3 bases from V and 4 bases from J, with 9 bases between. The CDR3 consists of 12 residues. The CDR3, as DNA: TGTGCCTGGAGCGGCGGGACCACTGAAGCTTTCTTT. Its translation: CAWSGGTTEAFF.

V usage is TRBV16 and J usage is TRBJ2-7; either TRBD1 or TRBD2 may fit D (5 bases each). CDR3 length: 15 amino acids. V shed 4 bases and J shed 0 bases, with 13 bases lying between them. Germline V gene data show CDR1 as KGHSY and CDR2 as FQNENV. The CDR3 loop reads CASSPRGRSSYEQYF. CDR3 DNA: TGTGCCAGCAGCCCCCGGGGCAGGAGCTCCTACGAGCAGTACTTC.

CDR3 loop: CATSRVGGGISYEQYF. CDR3 bases: TGTGCCACCAGCAGAGTCGGCGGGGGAATCTCCTACGAGCAGTACTTC. The chain employs TRBV15 and TRBJ2-7; 7 bases align to TRBD2. J lost 0 bases, V lost 1 base, and 6 bases had no gene match. The CDR3 covers 16 residues. Looked up from germline, CDR1 is LNHNV and CDR2 is YYDKDF (reference sequence).

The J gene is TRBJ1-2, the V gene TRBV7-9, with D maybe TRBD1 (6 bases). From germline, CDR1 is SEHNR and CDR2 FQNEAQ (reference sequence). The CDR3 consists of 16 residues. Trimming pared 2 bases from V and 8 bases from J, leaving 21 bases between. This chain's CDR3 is CASSLWLSPEGGGYTF. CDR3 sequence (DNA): TGTGCCAGCAGCTTATGGCTATCTCCAGAGGGGGGAGGCTACACCTTC.

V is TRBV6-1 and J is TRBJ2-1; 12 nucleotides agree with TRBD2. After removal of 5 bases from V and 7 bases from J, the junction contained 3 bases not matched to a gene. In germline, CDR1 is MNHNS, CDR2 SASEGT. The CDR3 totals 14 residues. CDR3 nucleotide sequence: TGTGCCAGCAGTTCTAGCGGGAGGGTAAATGAGCAGTTCTTC. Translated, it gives CASSSSGRVNEQFF.

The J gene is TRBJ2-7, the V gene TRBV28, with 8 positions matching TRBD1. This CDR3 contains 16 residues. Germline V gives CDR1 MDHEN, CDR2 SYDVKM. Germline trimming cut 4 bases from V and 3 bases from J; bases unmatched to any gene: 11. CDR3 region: CASSSTRQGPNYEQYF. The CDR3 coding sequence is TGTGCCAGCAGTTCGACGCGACAGGGGCCCAACTACGAGCAGTACTTC. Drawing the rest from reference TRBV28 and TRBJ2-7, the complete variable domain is DVKVTQSSRYLVKRTGEKVFLECVQDMDHENMFWYRQDPGLGLRLIYFSYDVKMKEKGDIPEGYSVSREKKERFSLILESASTNQTSMYLCASSSTRQGPNYEQYFGPGTRLTVT.

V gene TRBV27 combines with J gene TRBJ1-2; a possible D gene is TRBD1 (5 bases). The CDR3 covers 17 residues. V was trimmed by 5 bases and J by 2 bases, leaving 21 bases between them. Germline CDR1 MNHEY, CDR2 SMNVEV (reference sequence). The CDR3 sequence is CASSPRPQGIFNYGYTF. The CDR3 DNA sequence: TGTGCCAGCAGTCCTCGTCCGCAGGGTATCTTCAACTATGGCTACACCTTC.

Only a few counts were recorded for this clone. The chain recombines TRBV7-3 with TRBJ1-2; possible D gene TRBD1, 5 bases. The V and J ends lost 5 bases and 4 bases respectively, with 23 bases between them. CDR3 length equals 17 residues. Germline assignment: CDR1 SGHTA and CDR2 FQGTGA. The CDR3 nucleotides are TGTGCCAGCAGCCCCCGGGGGAGGGGAGATATCGTCTATGGCTACACCTTC. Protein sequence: CASSPRGRGDIVYGYTF.

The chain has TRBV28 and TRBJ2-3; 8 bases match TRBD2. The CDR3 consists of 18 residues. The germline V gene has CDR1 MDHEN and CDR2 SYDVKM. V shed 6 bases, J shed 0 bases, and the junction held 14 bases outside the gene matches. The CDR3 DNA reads TGTGCCAGCAGCTCTACCCCAGGGCTAGCGGGTAGCACAGATACGCAGTATTTT. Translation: CASSSTPGLAGSTDTQYF.